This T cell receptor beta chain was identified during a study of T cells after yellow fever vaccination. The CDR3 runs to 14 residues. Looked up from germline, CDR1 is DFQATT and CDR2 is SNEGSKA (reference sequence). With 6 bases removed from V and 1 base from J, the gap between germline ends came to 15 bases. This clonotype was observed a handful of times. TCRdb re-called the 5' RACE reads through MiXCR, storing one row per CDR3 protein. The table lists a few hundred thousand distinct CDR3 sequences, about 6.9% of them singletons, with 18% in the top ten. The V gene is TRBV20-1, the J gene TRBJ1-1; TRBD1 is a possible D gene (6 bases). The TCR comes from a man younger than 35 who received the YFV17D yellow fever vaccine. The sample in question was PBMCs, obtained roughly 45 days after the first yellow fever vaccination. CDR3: CSAQTGRTNTEAFF. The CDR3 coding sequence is TGCAGTGCCCAGACAGGAAGAACGAACACTGAAGCTTTCTTT.